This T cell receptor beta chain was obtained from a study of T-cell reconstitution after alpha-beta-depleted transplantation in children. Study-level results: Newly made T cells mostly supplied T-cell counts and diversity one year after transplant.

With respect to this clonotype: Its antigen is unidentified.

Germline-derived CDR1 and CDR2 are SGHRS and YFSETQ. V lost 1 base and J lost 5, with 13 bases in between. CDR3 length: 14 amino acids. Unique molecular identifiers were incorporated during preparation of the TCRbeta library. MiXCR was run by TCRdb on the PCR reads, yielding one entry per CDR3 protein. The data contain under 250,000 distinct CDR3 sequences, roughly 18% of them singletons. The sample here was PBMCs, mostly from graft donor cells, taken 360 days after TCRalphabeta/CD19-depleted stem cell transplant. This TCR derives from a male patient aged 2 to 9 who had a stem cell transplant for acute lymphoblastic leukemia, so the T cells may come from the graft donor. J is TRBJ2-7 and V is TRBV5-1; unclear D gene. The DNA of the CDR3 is TGCGCCAGCAGCTTGACCAGACGTTCTGACGAGCAGTACTTC. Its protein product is CASSLTRRSDEQYF.